Presented here are 29 T cell receptor beta chains from one specimen sequenced in a study of OX40 agonist ivuxolimab in advanced cancers. Libraries were prepared by immunoSEQ multiplex PCR; TCRdb keeps only in-frame clonotypes and omits some of them. The sample includes 50,000 to 65,000 clones, roughly 85% of them seen just once. Sequenced here: CD4+ or CD8+ T cells sorted from blood, sampled in a trial of the OX40 agonist ivuxolimab. The receptors were gathered from an adult with an advanced solid tumor such as melanoma, head and neck, liver or kidney cancer.

V and J are TRBV9 and TRBJ2-3; 8 nucleotides align to TRBD2. Germline CDR1 is SGDLS and CDR2 is YYNGEE. This CDR3 is 17 amino acids long. V trimming: 4 bases; J trimming: 0 bases; junction bases outside the gene matches: 10. The CDR3 nucleotides read TGTGCCAGCAGCTTAAACCCGACGGGAGGGAGCACAGATACGCAGTATTTT. Translated, it gives CASSLNPTGGSTDTQYF.

The rearrangement links TRBV29-1 to TRBJ1-4; D ambiguous. The ends were cut back, 6 bases at V and 0 bases at J, with 8 bases in the middle. This CDR3 contains 13 residues. CDR1 is SQVTM, CDR2 ANQGSEA, per germline. In DNA, the CDR3 is TGCAGCGTCCTTAATGCAACTAATGAAAAACTGTTTTTT. Translation gives CSVLNATNEKLFF.

This clone was counted once. The chain recombines TRBV4-1 with TRBJ2-5; D is tentatively TRBD1 or TRBD2 (5 bases each). CDR1 MGHRA and CDR2 YSYEKL come from the germline V gene. This CDR3 has 13 residues. The germline V and J ends were trimmed by 4 bases and 5 bases, with 11 bases remaining between them. DNA of the CDR3: TGCGCCAGCAGCCTCCGAGAGGGGGAGACCCAGTACTTC. As protein: CASSLREGETQYF.

V usage is TRBV2 and J usage is TRBJ2-3; D is unresolved. The germline V gene has CDR1 SNHLY and CDR2 FYNNEI. V lost 6 bases and J lost 2, with 12 bases in between. The CDR3 consists of 14 residues. The CDR3 loop is CASSPTTSTDTQYF. CDR3 in DNA: TGTGCCAGCAGCCCGACCACATCCACAGATACGCAGTATTTT.

This clone was seen just once. This chain links TRBV5-1 with TRBJ2-1; 7 bases are shared with TRBD2. Losses at the gene ends were 3 bases for V and 4 bases for J; bases not matched to a gene: 7. The germline V gene encodes CDR1 SGHRS and CDR2 YFSETQ. The CDR3 has 15 amino acids. CDR3 residues: CASSSLSGAYNEQFF. The CDR3 coding sequence is TGCGCCAGCAGCTCCCTAAGCGGGGCATACAATGAGCAGTTCTTC.

The DNA of the CDR3 is TGTGCCAGCAGTGGAGGTCGATTCCTGGCGACTGTGGAAAAACTGTTTTTT. As protein: CASSGGRFLATVEKLFF. V gene TRBV6-1 combines with J gene TRBJ1-4, with no clear D. Trimming cost V 4 bases and J 8 bases, with 23 bases left between them. CDR3 length: 17 amino acids. Germline CDR1 and CDR2: MNHNS and SASEGT.

V is TRBV13 and J is TRBJ2-3, with no clear D. The CDR3 runs 15 residues. Deletions cut 5 bases from V and 4 bases from J, with 16 bases between. The germline V gene has CDR1 PRHDT and CDR2 FYEKMQ (reference sequence). CDR3 sequence (DNA): TGTGCCAGCAGCCGGCGGACCTCGTCGGCAGATACGCAGTATTTT. Its translation: CASSRRTSSADTQYF.

The chain employs TRBV7-3 and TRBJ2-1; no firm D call. Germline CDR1 is SGHTA and CDR2 is FQGTGA. The CDR3 is 14 amino acids. Trimming cost V 2 bases and J 0 bases, with 5 bases left between them. This chain's CDR3 is CASSLDSSYNEQFF. The CDR3 bases are TGTGCCAGCAGCTTAGATAGCTCCTACAATGAGCAGTTCTTC.

The chain combines TRBV5-4 with TRBJ1-1, with D unresolved. Trimming stripped 1 base from V and 3 bases from J, with 13 bases between. Germline values: CDR1 SGHNT, CDR2 YYREEE (reference sequence). The CDR3 is made up of 15 amino acids. CDR3 in amino acids: CASSLPGRLDTEAFF. The CDR3 DNA is TGTGCCAGCAGCTTGCCGGGCCGGCTCGACACTGAAGCTTTCTTT.

This clone was picked up one time. The chain uses TRBV28 and TRBJ2-1, with D perhaps TRBD2 (5 bases). The CDR3 extends over 12 amino acids. V lost 6 bases, J lost 4 bases, and 7 bases lay in between. Germline CDR1 is MDHEN and CDR2 is SYDVKM. Written as DNA, the CDR3 is TGTGCCAGCAGGTCGGGGTACAATGAGCAGTTCTTC. This codes for CASRSGYNEQFF. Based on the CDR3 plus reference TRBV28 and TRBJ2-1, the full variable domain is DVKVTQSSRYLVKRTGEKVFLECVQDMDHENMFWYRQDPGLGLRLIYFSYDVKMKEKGDIPEGYSVSREKKERFSLILESASTNQTSMYLCASRSGYNEQFFGPGTRLTVL.

CDR3 amino acids: CASSREGGGETQYF. CDR3 DNA: TGTGCCAGCAGTCGGGAAGGAGGCGGAGAGACCCAGTACTTC. The chain links TRBV5-5 to TRBJ2-5, with D maybe TRBD2 (5 bases). The CDR3 is made up of 14 amino acids. V was cut by 5 bases and J by 4 bases, with 15 bases left in between. The germline CDR1 and CDR2 sequences are SGHKS and YYEKEE (reference sequence).

The gene calls are TRBV19 and TRBJ1-2, with D possibly being TRBD1 (6 bases). The ends were cut back, 6 bases at V and 0 bases at J, with 17 bases in the middle. The CDR3 is 16 residues long. Germline assignment: CDR1 LNHDA and CDR2 SQIVND (reference sequence). The CDR3 reads CASRETGSSANYGYTF. CDR3 coding DNA: TGTGCCAGTAGGGAGACAGGATCCTCAGCTAACTATGGCTACACCTTC.

This clone was detected a few times. This chain joins TRBV6-1 and TRBJ2-1; D perhaps matches TRBD2 (5 bases). The CDR3 totals 13 residues. Trimming stripped 10 bases from V and 9 bases from J, with 19 bases between. The germline gives CDR1 MNHNS, CDR2 SASEGT. The CDR3 region is CATPRVEGGEQFF. In DNA, the CDR3 is TGTGCCACCCCCCGCGTTGAGGGCGGTGAGCAGTTCTTC.

The V call is TRBV19, the J call TRBJ1-6; 8 bases map to TRBD1. The CDR3 loop spans 16 amino acids. Germline values: CDR1 LNHDA, CDR2 SQIVND (reference sequence). V shed 3 bases, J shed 4 bases, and the junction held 5 bases outside the gene matches. CDR3 residues: CASSIAGTGYNSPLHF. CDR3 coding DNA: TGTGCCAGTAGTATCGCGGGGACAGGTTATAATTCACCCCTCCACTTT.

This clone showed up just a few times. This chain uses TRBV18 with TRBJ2-7; TRBD1 matches 9 bases. This CDR3 is built from 13 residues. The germline V gene encodes CDR1 KGHSH and CDR2 LQKENI. With 5 bases clipped from V and 4 bases from J, the junction kept 3 bases outside the gene matches. The CDR3 region is CASSYGQGYEQYF. CDR3 coding DNA: TGTGCCAGCTCATACGGACAGGGGTACGAGCAGTACTTC.

This clone was seen once. The J gene is TRBJ1-6, the V gene TRBV10-3, with 8 bases lining up with TRBD1. This CDR3 comprises 16 residues. V lost 0 bases, J lost 9 bases, and 7 bases stayed unmatched. Looked up from germline, CDR1 is ENHRY and CDR2 is SYGVKD. The CDR3 spells CAISESPGQGGSPLHF. The CDR3 DNA follows: TGTGCCATCAGTGAGTCGCCCGGACAGGGCGGTTCACCCCTCCACTTT.

This clone was picked up a small number of times. Written as DNA, the CDR3 is TGTGCCAGCAGCTTCCTCGGACTAGCGGGAGACGATACGCAGTATTTT. Translation: CASSFLGLAGDDTQYF. The genes are TRBV11-2 and TRBJ2-3; 13 nucleotides line up with TRBD2. The CDR3 is 16 residues long. With 3 bases clipped from V and 6 bases from J, the junction kept 6 bases outside the gene matches. The germline gives CDR1 SGHAT, CDR2 FQNNGV.

The gene calls are TRBV21-1 and TRBJ2-1; the table's D gene call, TRBD2, was not cross checked with the DNA. TRBV21-1 counts as a pseudogene. The CDR3 has 15 amino acids. This CDR3 is CASISGTPSYNEQFF. The CDR3 region has the DNA TGTGCCAGCATCTCCGGGACTCCTTCCTACAATGAGCAGTTCTTC.

The chain combines TRBV5-1 with TRBJ1-1; D is possibly TRBD1 (6 bases). In germline, CDR1 is SGHRS, CDR2 YFSETQ. V shed 3 bases and J shed 0 bases, with 15 bases lying between them. The CDR3 loop spans 16 amino acids. The CDR3, as DNA: TGCGCCAGCAGCTATGGACAGAGGAGGATGAACACTGAAGCTTTCTTT. Its translation: CASSYGQRRMNTEAFF.

Regarding this clone: Sequence at one end of the junction differs from germline and may be a read error. The J gene is TRBJ2-6, the V gene TRBV27; tentatively, D is TRBD1 (6 bases). The CDR3 extends over 15 amino acids. CDR1 is MNHEY, CDR2 SMNVEV, per germline (reference sequence). The DNA of the CDR3 is TGTGCCGGCAGTTTACAGGGAAGTGGGGCCAACGTCCTGACTTTC. Translated, it gives CAGSLQGSGANVLTF.

V usage is TRBV6-5 and J usage is TRBJ2-5; no reliable D call. The CDR3 sequence is 14 residues long. Germline lookup yields CDR1 MNHEY and CDR2 SVGAGI. The V gene lost 5 bases and the J gene lost 2 bases, with 12 bases spanning the gap. Here the CDR3 DNA reads TGTGCCAGCAGTACAACCACAGTACAAGAGACCCAGTACTTC. The encoded protein is CASSTTTVQETQYF.

The rearrangement links TRBV5-5 to TRBJ2-7; tentatively, D is TRBD2 (5 bases). V dropped 0 bases and J dropped 6 bases, with 7 bases sitting between them. The germline V gene has CDR1 SGHKS and CDR2 YYEKEE (reference sequence). The CDR3 consists of 12 residues. CDR3 coding DNA: TGTGCCAGCAGCTTGGCACTAGGCGAGCAGTACTTC. This codes for CASSLALGEQYF.

V and J are TRBV6-1 and TRBJ2-6; 10 bases map to TRBD1. The CDR3 contains 15 residues. J was trimmed by 3 bases and V by 9 bases; bases with no gene match: 5. Germline assignment: CDR1 MNHNS and CDR2 SASEGT. The CDR3 DNA sequence: TGTGCCAGTGCGACAGGGGGCGATGGGGCCAACGTCCTGACTTTC. The encoded protein is CASATGGDGANVLTF.

The chain joins TRBV18 to TRBJ2-5; the match to TRBD2 covers 10 bases. The length of the CDR3 is 17 residues. After removal of 1 base from V and 6 bases from J, the junction contained 11 bases not matched to a gene. The germline gives CDR1 KGHSH, CDR2 LQKENI. CDR3 amino acids: CASSPLILAGELKTQYF. As DNA, the CDR3 is TGTGCCAGCTCACCACTCATCCTAGCGGGAGAGTTGAAGACCCAGTACTTC.

This clone appeared once. The rearrangement links TRBV27 to TRBJ1-2; tentatively, D is TRBD1 (5 bases). The V and J ends lost 2 bases and 4 bases respectively, with 11 bases between them. The CDR3 runs 14 residues. In germline, CDR1 is MNHEY, CDR2 SMNVEV (reference sequence). CDR3 in amino acids: CASSLRDSSYGYTF. CDR3 bases: TGTGCCAGCAGTTTAAGGGACTCCAGCTATGGCTACACCTTC.

The V call is TRBV25-1, the J call TRBJ2-7, with 7 positions matching TRBD1. The germline V gene encodes CDR1 MGHDK and CDR2 SYGVNS. V gave up 6 bases and J gave up 2 bases; unmatched junction bases: 7. This CDR3 has 14 residues. CDR3 loop: CASSPAGTAYEQYF. The CDR3 DNA follows: TGTGCCAGCAGCCCCGCCGGGACAGCCTACGAGCAGTACTTC.

This chain connects TRBV29-1 to TRBJ2-7; TRBD1 is a possible D gene (6 bases). There are 13 residues in the CDR3. The germline V gene has CDR1 SQVTM and CDR2 ANQGSEA. The ends were cut back, 6 bases at V and 6 bases at J, with 18 bases in the middle. The CDR3 spells CSVDGQLPGEQYF. The CDR3 nucleotides read TGCAGCGTGGATGGACAGCTTCCAGGCGAGCAGTACTTC.

The chain joins TRBV2 to TRBJ1-5; TRBD1 is a possible D gene (5 bases). Trimming took 6 bases from V and 7 from J, leaving 13 bases between them. The CDR3 has 13 residues. Germline V lookup: CDR1 SNHLY, CDR2 FYNNEI. DNA for the CDR3: TGTGCCAGCAGGCAACGGGACTACCAGCCCCAGCATTTT. Its protein product is CASRQRDYQPQHF.

The V and J genes are TRBV5-1 and TRBJ1-1; D not certain. V lost 0 bases and J lost 3, with 6 bases in between. The CDR3 spans 13 residues. Germline V gives CDR1 SGHRS, CDR2 YFSETQ. In nucleotides, the CDR3 is TGCGCCAGCAGCTTGGGCGATGACACTGAAGCTTTCTTT. Residues: CASSLGDDTEAFF.